This T cell receptor beta chain appears in the sequencing data of a study of blood T cells in healthy people across ages. A minimum of 6 million PBMCs was isolated per sample. For this clonotype: Its antigen remains unknown.

Through a sample-barcoded 5' primer and a J-beta primer mix, a second PCR was run for roughly 6 to 11 cycles. Each cDNA molecule, via a template-switch adaptor with 12 random nucleotides, was tagged. TCRdb re-called the 5' RACE reads with MiXCR, one entry per CDR3 protein. The sample comprises more than 800,000 distinct CDR3 sequences, less than 50% of which are singletons, and under 20% rests with the top ten. Overall study results and limits: With age, beta diversity per million T cells declined roughly linearly, significantly by roughly 40.

The sequenced sample was blood. This clonotype originated in a woman aged 60-75 years in good health.

Here the CDR3 reads CSRLAGEGQFF. CDR3 coding DNA: TGCAGCCGACTAGCGGGAGAGGGACAGTTCTTC. The V gene is TRBV20-1, the J gene TRBJ2-1, with 12 bases that match TRBD2. The CDR3 is 11 amino acids. Germline CDR1 and CDR2: DFQATT and SNEGSKA (reference sequence).